The next 31 T cell receptor beta chains were all read from a single sample in a study of cytomegalovirus exposure and HLA in healthy donors. The PCR had 60 Vbeta and 13 Jbeta primers. Sequencing was performed with immunoSEQ multiplex PCR; in TCRdb, only in-frame clones are kept and a portion is missing. The sample consists of 100,000 to 150,000 clones, roughly 68% of them appearing once. The specimen sequenced was PBMCs. The receptor set was obtained from a woman in her 50s in good health and CMV-seropositive.

The rearrangement uses TRBV11-3 and TRBJ2-3, with 7 bases fitting TRBD2. V was pared by 4 bases and J by 10 bases, with 11 bases of the junction left unmatched. Germline V CDR1 and CDR2: SGHNT, YENEEA. The CDR3 is made up of 14 amino acids. CDR3 nucleotides: TGTGCCAGCAGCTACGGACTAGTCACATCTCCGCAGTATTTT. It is translated as CASSYGLVTSPQYF.

The rearrangement uses TRBV7-2 and TRBJ2-1, with D possibly being TRBD1 (6 bases). V lost 1 base and J lost 4, with 8 bases in between. The CDR3 runs 14 residues. CDR1 and CDR2 (germline): SGHTA, FQGNSA. CDR3 region: CASSLGGQYNEQFF. The CDR3 DNA follows: TGTGCCAGCAGCTTAGGGGGGCAGTACAATGAGCAGTTCTTC.

This rearrangement joins TRBV5-4 to TRBJ1-2; a weak D match, TRBD1 (6 bases). The CDR3 spans 19 residues. V lost 3 bases and J 2 bases, leaving 26 bases between the germline ends. Germline CDR1 is SGHNT and CDR2 is YYREEE (reference sequence). This CDR3 reads CASSSPGRTVRDRNYGYTF. CDR3 coding DNA: TGTGCCAGCAGCTCGCCTGGAAGGACAGTCCGAGACCGAAACTATGGCTACACCTTC.

V and J are TRBV5-1 and TRBJ1-5, with 7 bases matching TRBD1. Per the germline V gene, CDR1 is SGHRS and CDR2 is YFSETQ. Trimming cost V 4 bases and J 0 bases; bases outside gene matches: 7. This CDR3 contains 16 residues. The CDR3 sequence: CASSPGQVNSNQPQHF. In DNA form, the CDR3 reads TGCGCCAGCAGCCCCGGACAGGTGAATAGCAATCAGCCCCAGCATTTT. Filled out from reference TRBV5-1 and TRBJ1-5, the complete variable domain reads KAGVTQTPRYLIKTRGQQVTLSCSPISGHRSVSWYQQTPGQGLQFLFEYFSETQRNKGNFPGRFSGRQFSNSRSEMNVSTLELGDSALYLCASSPGQVNSNQPQHFGDGTRLSIL.

The chain employs TRBV4-2 and TRBJ2-1; D is unresolved. CDR3 length equals 14 residues. Germline CDR1 LGHNA, CDR2 YNFKEQ. Trimming took off 0 bases at V and 5 bases at J, with 8 bases between the two ends. This chain's CDR3 is CASSQDDSNNEQFF. CDR3 nucleotides: TGTGCCAGCAGCCAAGATGACTCGAACAATGAGCAGTTCTTC.

The chain employs TRBV19 and TRBJ2-6; no clear D. V was clipped by 7 bases and J by 5 bases, with 9 bases between them. The CDR3 contains 13 residues. Germline lookup yields CDR1 LNHDA and CDR2 SQIVND (reference sequence). CDR3 DNA sequence: TGTGCCAGTACCACCGCGCGGGCCAACGTCCTGACTTTC. Its protein product is CASTTARANVLTF.

V gene TRBV18 combines with J gene TRBJ2-6; TRBD1 matches 7 bases. The CDR3 loop spans 16 amino acids. Trimming removed 4 bases from V and 2 bases from J; junction bases left unmatched: 5. Germline V lookup: CDR1 KGHSH, CDR2 LQKENI. The CDR3 reads CASSRGQNPGANVLTF. In DNA, the CDR3 is TGTGCCAGCTCACGGGGACAGAATCCTGGGGCCAACGTCCTGACTTTC.

The chain employs TRBV29-1 and TRBJ2-1; weak D call: TRBD2 (6 bases). The CDR3 extends over 12 amino acids. The V gene's germline CDR1 is SQVTM and CDR2 ANQGSEA. V was trimmed by 7 bases and J by 2 bases, leaving 9 bases between them. The CDR3 loop is CSGGVAYNEQFF. CDR3 DNA sequence: TGCAGCGGGGGGGTCGCCTACAATGAGCAGTTCTTC.

The rearrangement joins TRBV19 to TRBJ1-6; D is ambiguous. The CDR3 sequence is 14 residues long. The V gene's germline CDR1 is LNHDA and CDR2 SQIVND (reference sequence). V shed 2 bases and J shed 8 bases, with 10 bases lying between them. The CDR3 nucleotides read TGTGCCAGTAGTATACTTACCCAGGATTCACCCCTCCACTTT. This gives the protein CASSILTQDSPLHF.

This clone was observed once. The junction does not match germline at one end; this may be a read error. The genes are TRBV29-1 and TRBJ1-2, with a tentative D call TRBD1 (5 bases). The CDR3 contains 14 residues. CDR1 SQVTM and CDR2 ANQGSEA come from the germline V gene. DNA for the CDR3: TGCAGCGTTGACCCAGGGAGGAATGGGTTTGGCTACCCCTTC. Protein: CSVDPGRNGFGYPF.

The rearrangement links TRBV6-1 to TRBJ1-1; unclear D gene. Trimming removed 7 bases at V and 11 bases at J, with 11 bases between. The CDR3 length is 10 residues. Germline CDR1 MNHNS, CDR2 SASEGT. In DNA form, the CDR3 reads TGTGCCAGCATAGAGGTTGGGGCTTTCTTT. This gives the protein CASIEVGAFF.

V usage is TRBV7-8 and J usage is TRBJ2-7; 7 positions agree with TRBD1. Trimming removed 1 base from V and 2 bases from J; junction bases left unmatched: 5. CDR3 size: 15 residues. Germline CDR1 and CDR2: SGHVS and FQNEAQ. The CDR3 nucleotides read TGTGCCAGCAGCTTAGGGGGACAGTTTACCTACGAGCAGTACTTC. This sequence encodes CASSLGGQFTYEQYF.

The rearrangement uses TRBV6-1 and TRBJ1-6, with TRBD1 matching 8 bases. The CDR3 loop spans 14 amino acids. Germline V CDR1 and CDR2: MNHNS, SASEGT. V shed 9 bases, J shed 5 bases, and the junction held 6 bases outside the gene matches. CDR3: CASSGQGDNSPLHF. In DNA form, the CDR3 reads TGTGCCAGTTCCGGACAGGGAGATAATTCACCCCTCCACTTT.

The chain couples TRBV6-5 to TRBJ2-1, with 7 bases lining up with TRBD2. The germline CDR1 and CDR2 sequences are MNHEY and SVGAGI. J gave up 7 bases and V 2 bases, and 5 bases lay outside the gene matches. This CDR3 has 14 residues. CDR3 coding DNA: TGTGCCAGCAGTTACGGGCAGGGAGGGAATGAGCAGTTCTTC. It specifies CASSYGQGGNEQFF.

This clone was observed a handful of times. The chain uses TRBV25-1 and TRBJ1-1; D ambiguous. V lost 6 bases and J 8 bases, leaving 10 bases between the germline ends. CDR3 length: 11 residues. Germline V gives CDR1 MGHDK, CDR2 SYGVNS. CDR3 residues: CASRGTEEAFF. CDR3 DNA sequence: TGTGCCAGCAGGGGCACAGAGGAAGCTTTCTTT.

This clone was counted only a few times. J is TRBJ2-1 and V is TRBV6-5; TRBD1 might be the D (7 bases). Germline assignment: CDR1 MNHEY and CDR2 SVGAGI. With 2 bases removed from V and 8 bases from J, the gap between germline ends came to 13 bases. The CDR3 covers 14 residues. DNA for the CDR3: TGTGCCAGCAGTTACGGCAGGGGGGTCGATGAGCAGTTCTTC. Translating it yields CASSYGRGVDEQFF.

This clone was counted only a few times. The chain employs TRBV7-2 and TRBJ1-6; no definite D call. Between the trimmed V and J ends, which lost 2 bases and 7 bases, there was a span of 6 bases. The CDR3 sequence is 13 residues long. Per the germline V gene, CDR1 is SGHTA and CDR2 is FQGNSA. DNA of the CDR3: TGTGCCAGCAGCTTATCGAGGAATTCACCCCTCCACTTT. Protein sequence: CASSLSRNSPLHF.

This clone came up once. The J gene is TRBJ1-5, the V gene TRBV2; weak D call: TRBD1 (5 bases). There are 13 residues in the CDR3. V was trimmed by 3 bases and J by 5 bases, leaving 8 bases between them. Germline V gene sequence: CDR1 SNHLY, CDR2 FYNNEI. For the CDR3, the DNA is TGTGCCAGCAGTGAGGCAGGGTATCAGCCCCAGCATTTT. Translated: CASSEAGYQPQHF.

This chain links TRBV5-4 with TRBJ1-1; 9 nucleotides match TRBD1. CDR1 and CDR2 from the germline V gene are SGHNT and YYREEE (reference sequence). The CDR3 has 14 amino acids. V trimming: 3 bases; J trimming: 1 base; junction bases outside the gene matches: 1. The CDR3 bases are TGTGCCAGCAGCTGGGACAGGGCGAACACTGAAGCTTTCTTT. Encoded protein: CASSWDRANTEAFF.

The chain recombines TRBV11-3 with TRBJ2-2; TRBD2 is a possible D gene (5 bases). The CDR3 is 15 amino acids. Germline assignment: CDR1 SGHNT and CDR2 YENEEA. Trimming removed 4 bases at V and 3 bases at J, with 12 bases between. The CDR3 sequence is CASSSGRGDTGELFF. DNA of the CDR3: TGTGCCAGCAGCTCCGGCCGGGGAGACACCGGGGAGCTGTTTTTT.

This chain uses TRBV4-2 with TRBJ2-1; 10 bases align to TRBD2. The J segment lost 6 bases and the V segment lost 5 bases, leaving 13 bases of the junction unmatched. CDR1 and CDR2 from the germline V gene are LGHNA and YNFKEQ. CDR3 length equals 17 residues. The CDR3 sequence is CASSASGGASLSNEQFF. Written as DNA, the CDR3 is TGTGCCAGCAGCGCAAGCGGGGGGGCATCCCTCTCCAATGAGCAGTTCTTC.

V is TRBV4-1 and J is TRBJ2-3, with 7 positions matching TRBD2. Trimming removed 4 bases from V and 1 base from J; junction bases left unmatched: 5. The CDR3 runs 15 residues. Germline values: CDR1 MGHRA, CDR2 YSYEKL. The CDR3 is CASSPQSGGTDTQYF. The CDR3 DNA reads TGCGCCAGCAGCCCCCAAAGCGGGGGCACAGATACGCAGTATTTT.

This clone was observed a few times. CDR3 coding DNA: TGCGCCAGCAGTGAGCAGAACAGGGGATCGTACGAGCAGTACTTC. This codes for CASSEQNRGSYEQYF. This chain connects TRBV10-2 to TRBJ2-7, with 7 bases aligning to TRBD1. With 2 bases clipped from V and 4 bases from J, the junction kept 8 bases outside the gene matches. CDR3 length: 15 residues. Germline loops: CDR1 WSHSY, CDR2 SAAADI.

This rearrangement joins TRBV11-1 to TRBJ2-2; tentatively, D is TRBD2 (6 bases). The CDR3 extends over 15 amino acids. From germline, CDR1 is SGHAT and CDR2 FQDESV (reference sequence). V lost 2 bases and J 0 bases, leaving 7 bases between the germline ends. The CDR3 region has the DNA TGTGCCAGCAGCTTACCGGGGGCGAACACCGGGGAGCTGTTTTTT. Protein sequence: CASSLPGANTGELFF.

The gene calls are TRBV19 and TRBJ2-5; D might be TRBD2 (7 bases). Germline assignment: CDR1 LNHDA and CDR2 SQIVND (reference sequence). V was cut by 5 bases and J by 5 bases, with 18 bases left in between. The CDR3 is made up of 15 amino acids. CDR3 sequence (DNA): TGTGCCAGTAGTCCCGCGGGGGCTCGCGACGAGACCCAGTACTTC. This codes for CASSPAGARDETQYF.

The J gene is TRBJ2-1, the V gene TRBV2; 7 bases are shared with TRBD1. Germline CDR1 and CDR2: SNHLY and FYNNEI. CDR3 length: 14 amino acids. V lost 7 bases, J lost 7 bases, and 10 bases stayed unmatched. The CDR3 sequence: CASTADRAFNEQFF. The CDR3 coding sequence is TGTGCCAGCACGGCTGACAGGGCGTTTAATGAGCAGTTCTTC.

The J gene is TRBJ2-1, the V gene TRBV5-6; D gene ambiguous. Germline values: CDR1 SGHDT, CDR2 YYEEEE. V was pared by 0 bases and J by 0 bases, with 7 bases between. The CDR3 covers 15 residues. This chain's CDR3 is CASSLGPGSYNEQFF. The CDR3 nucleotides read TGTGCCAGCAGCTTGGGGCCAGGCTCCTACAATGAGCAGTTCTTC.

The chain is built from TRBV6-1 and TRBJ1-2; the D gene is possibly TRBD1 (5 bases). CDR3 length equals 12 residues. CDR1 and CDR2 from the germline V gene are MNHNS and SASEGT. The V end lost 5 bases, the J end lost 7 bases, and 11 bases lay between the germline ends. CDR3 in DNA: TGTGCCAGCAGTTCGACAGTTGGTGGCTACACCTTC. It codes for CASSSTVGGYTF.

The chain carries TRBV19 and TRBJ1-4; D not resolved. V was pared by 5 bases and J by 5 bases, with 15 bases between. This CDR3 has 15 residues. Germline V gene sequence: CDR1 LNHDA, CDR2 SQIVND (reference sequence). The CDR3 protein is CASSALSGYNEKLFF. The CDR3 DNA sequence: TGTGCCAGTAGTGCCCTCTCGGGTTACAATGAAAAACTGTTTTTT.

The chain employs TRBV30 and TRBJ2-1; 9 bases fit TRBD1. V shed 3 bases, J shed 6 bases, and the junction held 12 bases outside the gene matches. The CDR3 has 16 amino acids. CDR1 and CDR2 from the germline V gene are GTSNPN and SVGIG (reference sequence). The CDR3 reads CAWRAGTGNGGNEQFF. The CDR3 region has the DNA TGTGCCTGGAGGGCCGGGACAGGGAATGGCGGCAATGAGCAGTTCTTC.

The DNA for the CDR3 is TGTGCCAGCAGGAGGGACAGGGATGGAAACACCATATATTTT. Its translation: CASRRDRDGNTIYF. The V call is TRBV2, the J call TRBJ1-3; TRBD1 aligns across 9 bases. The CDR3 is made up of 14 amino acids. With V trimmed by 6 bases and J by 3 bases, 3 bases remained unmatched. Germline lookup yields CDR1 SNHLY and CDR2 FYNNEI.